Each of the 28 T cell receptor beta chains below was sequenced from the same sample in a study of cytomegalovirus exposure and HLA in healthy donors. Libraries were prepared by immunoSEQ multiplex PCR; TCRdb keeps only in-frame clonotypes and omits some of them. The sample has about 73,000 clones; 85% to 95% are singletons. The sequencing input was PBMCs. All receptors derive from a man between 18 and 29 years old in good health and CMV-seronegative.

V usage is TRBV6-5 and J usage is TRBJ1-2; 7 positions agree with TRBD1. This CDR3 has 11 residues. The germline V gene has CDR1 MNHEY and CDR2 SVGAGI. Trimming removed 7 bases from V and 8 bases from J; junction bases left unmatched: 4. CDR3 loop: CASKTGQGYTF. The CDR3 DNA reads TGTGCCAGCAAGACAGGGCAAGGCTACACCTTC.

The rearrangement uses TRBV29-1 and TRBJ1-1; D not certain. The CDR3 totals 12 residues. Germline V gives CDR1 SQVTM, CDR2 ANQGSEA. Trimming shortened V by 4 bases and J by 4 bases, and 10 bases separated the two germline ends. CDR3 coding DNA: TGCAGCGTTGGAGACTCGGGCACTGAAGCTTTCTTT. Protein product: CSVGDSGTEAFF.

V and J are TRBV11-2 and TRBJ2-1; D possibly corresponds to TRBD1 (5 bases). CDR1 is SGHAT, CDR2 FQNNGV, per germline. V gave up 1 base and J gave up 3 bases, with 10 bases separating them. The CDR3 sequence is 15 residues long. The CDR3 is CASSLGQGSYNEQFF. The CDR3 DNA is TGTGCCAGCAGCTTAGGTCAGGGTAGCTACAATGAGCAGTTCTTC.

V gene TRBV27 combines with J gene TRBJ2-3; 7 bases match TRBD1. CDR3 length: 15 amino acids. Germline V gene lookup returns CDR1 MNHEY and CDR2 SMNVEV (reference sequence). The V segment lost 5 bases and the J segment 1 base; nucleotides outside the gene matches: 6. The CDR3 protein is CASSRNRGGTDTQYF. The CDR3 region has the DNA TGTGCCAGCAGTCGTAACAGGGGAGGCACAGATACGCAGTATTTT.

The CDR3 region has the DNA TGTGCCAGCAGTTTAAATCCGAGAACCAATCAGCCCCAGCATTTT. It translates to CASSLNPRTNQPQHF. V is TRBV27 and J is TRBJ1-5; D not certain. CDR1 is MNHEY and CDR2 is SMNVEV in the germline V gene (reference sequence). CDR3 length equals 15 residues. The V end was cut by 2 bases, the J end by 3 bases, with 11 bases between.

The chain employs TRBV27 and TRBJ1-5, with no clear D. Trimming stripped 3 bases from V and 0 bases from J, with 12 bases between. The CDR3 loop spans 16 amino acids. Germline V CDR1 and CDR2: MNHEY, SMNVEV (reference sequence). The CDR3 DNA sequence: TGTGCCAGCAGTTTCACCGGGGTCGGTAGCAATCAGCCCCAGCATTTT. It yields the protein CASSFTGVGSNQPQHF.

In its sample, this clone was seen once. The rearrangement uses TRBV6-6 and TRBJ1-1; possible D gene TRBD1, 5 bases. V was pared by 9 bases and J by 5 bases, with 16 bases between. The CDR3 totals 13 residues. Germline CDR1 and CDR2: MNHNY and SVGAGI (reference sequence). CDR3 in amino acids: CASQEGAGTEAFF. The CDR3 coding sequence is TGTGCCAGTCAAGAAGGGGCAGGGACTGAAGCTTTCTTT.

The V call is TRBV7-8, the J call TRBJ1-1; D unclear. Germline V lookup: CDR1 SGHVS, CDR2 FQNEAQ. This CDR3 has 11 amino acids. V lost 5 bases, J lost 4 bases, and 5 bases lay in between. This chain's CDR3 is CASSPLTEAFF. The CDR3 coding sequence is TGTGCCAGCAGCCCACTCACTGAAGCTTTCTTT. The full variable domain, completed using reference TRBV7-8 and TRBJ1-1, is GAGVSQSPRYKVAKRGQDVALRCDPISGHVSLFWYQQALGQGPEFLTYFQNEAQLDKSGLPSDRFFAERPEGSVSTLKIQRTQQEDSAVYLCASSPLTEAFFGQGTRLTVV.

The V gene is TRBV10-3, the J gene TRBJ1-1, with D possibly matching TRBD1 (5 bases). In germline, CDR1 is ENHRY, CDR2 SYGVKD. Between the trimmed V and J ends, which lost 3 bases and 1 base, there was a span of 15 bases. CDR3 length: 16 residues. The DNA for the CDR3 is TGTGCCATCAGTGATGGGGGAGGCAGTCGGAACACTGAAGCTTTCTTT. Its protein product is CAISDGGGSRNTEAFF.

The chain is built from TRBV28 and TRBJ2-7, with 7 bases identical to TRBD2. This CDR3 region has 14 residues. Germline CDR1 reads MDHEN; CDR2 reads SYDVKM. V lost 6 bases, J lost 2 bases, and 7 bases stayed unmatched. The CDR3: CASRPLGGAYEQYF. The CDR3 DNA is TGTGCCAGCAGACCCTTGGGAGGGGCCTACGAGCAGTACTTC.

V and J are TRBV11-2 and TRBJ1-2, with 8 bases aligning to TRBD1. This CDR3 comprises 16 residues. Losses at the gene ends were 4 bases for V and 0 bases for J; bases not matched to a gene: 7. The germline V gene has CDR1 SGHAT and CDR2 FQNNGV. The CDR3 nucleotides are TGTGCCAGCAGCTCATCTGGACAGGGAGCTAACTATGGCTACACCTTC. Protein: CASSSSGQGANYGYTF.

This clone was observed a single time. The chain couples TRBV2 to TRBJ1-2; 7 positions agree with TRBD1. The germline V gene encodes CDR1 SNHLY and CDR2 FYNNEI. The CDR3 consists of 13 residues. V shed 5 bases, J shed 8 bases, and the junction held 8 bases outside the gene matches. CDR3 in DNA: TGTGCCAGCAGTAGTGAGACAGGGAGAGGCTACACCTTC. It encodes CASSSETGRGYTF.

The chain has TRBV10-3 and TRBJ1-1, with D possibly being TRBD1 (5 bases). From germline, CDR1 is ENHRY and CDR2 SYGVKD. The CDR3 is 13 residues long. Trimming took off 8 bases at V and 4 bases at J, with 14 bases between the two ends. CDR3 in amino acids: CAIGVGGSTEAFF. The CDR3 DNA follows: TGTGCCATCGGGGTCGGGGGAAGCACTGAAGCTTTCTTT.

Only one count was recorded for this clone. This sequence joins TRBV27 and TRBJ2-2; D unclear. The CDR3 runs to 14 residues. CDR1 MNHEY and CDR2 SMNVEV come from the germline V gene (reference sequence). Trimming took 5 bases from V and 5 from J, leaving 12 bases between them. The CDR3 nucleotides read TGTGCCAGCAGTATCCAAACAGATACCGGGGAGCTGTTTTTT. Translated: CASSIQTDTGELFF.

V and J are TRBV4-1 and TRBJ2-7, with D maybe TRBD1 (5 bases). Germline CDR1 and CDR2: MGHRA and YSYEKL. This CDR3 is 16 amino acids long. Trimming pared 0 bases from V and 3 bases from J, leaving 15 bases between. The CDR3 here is CASSQESAGKDYEQYF. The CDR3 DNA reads TGCGCCAGCAGCCAAGAGAGTGCAGGGAAGGACTACGAGCAGTACTTC.

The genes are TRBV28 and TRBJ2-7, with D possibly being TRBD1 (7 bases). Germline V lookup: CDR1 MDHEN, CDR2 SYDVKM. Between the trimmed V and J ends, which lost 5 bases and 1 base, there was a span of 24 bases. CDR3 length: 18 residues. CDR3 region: CASSPRTNRGGRSYEQYF. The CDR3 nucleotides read TGTGCCAGCAGTCCGAGGACCAACAGGGGAGGACGTTCCTACGAGCAGTACTTC.

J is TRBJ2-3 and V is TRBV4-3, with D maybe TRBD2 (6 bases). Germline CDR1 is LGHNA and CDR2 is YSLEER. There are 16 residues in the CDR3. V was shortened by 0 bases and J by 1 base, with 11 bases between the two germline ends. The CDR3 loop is CASSQEEGPGTDTQYF. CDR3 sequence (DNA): TGCGCCAGCAGCCAAGAGGAGGGCCCTGGCACAGATACGCAGTATTTT.

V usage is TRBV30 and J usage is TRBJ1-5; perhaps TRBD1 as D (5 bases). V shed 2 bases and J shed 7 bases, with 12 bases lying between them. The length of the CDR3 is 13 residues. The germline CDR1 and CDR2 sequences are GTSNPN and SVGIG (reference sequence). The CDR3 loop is CAWSRGRDQPQHF. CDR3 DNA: TGTGCCTGGAGTCGGGGGAGGGACCAGCCCCAGCATTTT. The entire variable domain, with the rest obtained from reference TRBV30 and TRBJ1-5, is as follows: SQTIHQWPATLVQPVGSPLSLECTVEGTSNPNLYWYRQAAGRGLQLLFYSVGIGQISSEVPQNLSASRPQDRQFILSSKKLLLSDSGFYLCAWSRGRDQPQHFGDGTRLSIL.

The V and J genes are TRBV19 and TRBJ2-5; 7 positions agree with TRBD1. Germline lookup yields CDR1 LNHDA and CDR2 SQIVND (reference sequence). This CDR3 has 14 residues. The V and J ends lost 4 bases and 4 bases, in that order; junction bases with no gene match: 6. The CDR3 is CASSTTRGRETQYF. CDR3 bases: TGTGCCAGTAGTACAACCAGGGGGAGAGAGACCCAGTACTTC.

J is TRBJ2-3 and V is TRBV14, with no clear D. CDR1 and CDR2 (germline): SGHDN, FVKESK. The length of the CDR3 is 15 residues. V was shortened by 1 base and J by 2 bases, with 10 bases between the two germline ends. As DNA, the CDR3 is TGTGCCAGCAGCCAAGCCTTATTCCTCACAGATACGCAGTATTTT. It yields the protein CASSQALFLTDTQYF.

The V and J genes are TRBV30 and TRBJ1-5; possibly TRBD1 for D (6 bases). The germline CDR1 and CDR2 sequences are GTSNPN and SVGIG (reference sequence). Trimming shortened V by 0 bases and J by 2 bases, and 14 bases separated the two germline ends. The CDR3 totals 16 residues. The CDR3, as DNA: TGTGCCTGGAGTGTTACAGGGACCGGGGGCAATCAGCCCCAGCATTTT. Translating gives CAWSVTGTGGNQPQHF. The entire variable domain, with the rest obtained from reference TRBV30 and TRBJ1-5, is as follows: SQTIHQWPATLVQPVGSPLSLECTVEGTSNPNLYWYRQAAGRGLQLLFYSVGIGQISSEVPQNLSASRPQDRQFILSSKKLLLSDSGFYLCAWSVTGTGGNQPQHFGDGTRLSIL.

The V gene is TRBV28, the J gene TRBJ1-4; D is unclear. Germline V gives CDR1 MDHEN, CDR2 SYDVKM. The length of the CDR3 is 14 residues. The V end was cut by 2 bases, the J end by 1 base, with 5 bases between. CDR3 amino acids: CASSLGGTNEKLFF. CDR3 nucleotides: TGTGCCAGCAGTTTAGGAGGAACTAATGAAAAACTGTTTTTT.

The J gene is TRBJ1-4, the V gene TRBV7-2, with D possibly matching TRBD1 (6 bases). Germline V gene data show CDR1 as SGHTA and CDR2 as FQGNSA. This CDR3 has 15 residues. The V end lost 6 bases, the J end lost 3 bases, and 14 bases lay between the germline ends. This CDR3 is CASSLPAGANEKLFF. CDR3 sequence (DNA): TGTGCCAGCAGTCTCCCGGCAGGGGCTAATGAAAAACTGTTTTTT.

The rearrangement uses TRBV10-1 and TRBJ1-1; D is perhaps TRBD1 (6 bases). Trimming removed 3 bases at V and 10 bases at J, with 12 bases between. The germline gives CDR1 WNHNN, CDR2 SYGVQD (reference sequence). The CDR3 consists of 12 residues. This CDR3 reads CASSDPGETAFF. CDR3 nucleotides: TGCGCCAGCAGTGACCCAGGGGAAACAGCTTTCTTT.

This chain's CDR3 is CASSFRGGPNTGELFF. In nucleotides, the CDR3 is TGTGCCAGCAGCTTTCGGGGAGGTCCGAACACCGGGGAGCTGTTTTTT. The chain carries TRBV7-3 and TRBJ2-2, with D perhaps TRBD2 (6 bases). Germline V lookup: CDR1 SGHTA, CDR2 FQGTGA. The CDR3 extends over 16 amino acids. Deletions cut 3 bases from V and 0 bases from J, with 11 bases between.

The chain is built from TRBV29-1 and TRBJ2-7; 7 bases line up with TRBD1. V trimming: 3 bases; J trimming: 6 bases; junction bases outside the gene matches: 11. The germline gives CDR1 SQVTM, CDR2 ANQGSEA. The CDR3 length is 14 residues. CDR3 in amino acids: CSVDRTGVAGEQYF. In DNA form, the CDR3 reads TGCAGCGTTGACCGCACAGGGGTAGCTGGCGAGCAGTACTTC.

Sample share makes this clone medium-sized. CDR3: CASSSPGTYEQYF. As DNA, the CDR3 is TGCGCCAGCAGCTCCCCGGGAACCTACGAGCAGTACTTC. The J gene is TRBJ2-7, the V gene TRBV5-1, with a tentative D call TRBD2 (5 bases). Germline CDR1 and CDR2: SGHRS and YFSETQ. Trimming stripped 3 bases from V and 2 bases from J, with 9 bases between. The CDR3 has 13 amino acids.

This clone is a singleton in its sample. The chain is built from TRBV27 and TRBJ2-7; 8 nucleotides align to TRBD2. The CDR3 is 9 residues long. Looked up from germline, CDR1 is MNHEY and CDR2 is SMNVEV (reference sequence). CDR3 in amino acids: CAAGVEQYF. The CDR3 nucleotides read TGTGCAGCGGGGGTCGAGCAGTACTTC.